Shown below are 9 T cell receptor beta chains from a single sample sequenced in a study of CD8+ T cells in alopecia areata. Once RNA had been extracted, it was reverse transcribed into cDNA to act as the sequencing template. Sequencing was performed with immunoSEQ multiplex PCR; in TCRdb, only in-frame clones are kept and a portion is missing. In the table there are 150,000 to 200,000 clones, roughly 60% of which are singletons. The sample consisted of CD4+ T cells sorted from blood. Receptor source: a human donor in good health.

This clone has only a few counts. The chain combines TRBV10-3 with TRBJ2-1; no clear D gene. The CDR3 has 12 amino acids. CDR1 and CDR2 from the germline V gene are ENHRY and SYGVKD. Trimming removed 4 bases at V and 8 bases at J, with 9 bases between. CDR3 DNA: TGTGCCATCAGTGTCTCCGGGCATGAGCAGTTCTTC. Its protein is CAISVSGHEQFF.

This clone was counted only a few times. In DNA, the CDR3 is TGTGCCTGCCGGGACACCGGAAACACCATATATTTT. As protein: CACRDTGNTIYF. V gene TRBV6-1 combines with J gene TRBJ1-3; a weak D match, TRBD1 (6 bases). This CDR3 has 12 amino acids. The germline V gene has CDR1 MNHNS and CDR2 SASEGT. V was clipped by 11 bases and J by 4 bases, with 12 bases between them.

The chain couples TRBV30 to TRBJ1-1; D is undetermined. V lost 3 bases and J lost 2, with 7 bases in between. CDR1 GTSNPN and CDR2 SVGIG come from the germline V gene (reference sequence). This CDR3 has 12 amino acids. CDR3: CAWRWGNTEAFF. The CDR3 DNA sequence: TGTGCCTGGAGGTGGGGTAACACTGAAGCTTTCTTT.

This clone showed up just a few times. The chain combines TRBV11-1 with TRBJ2-5; D is possibly TRBD1 (5 bases). This CDR3 is built from 16 residues. Germline CDR1 SGHAT, CDR2 FQDESV (reference sequence). Trimming removed 3 bases at V and 0 bases at J, with 14 bases between. CDR3 nucleotides: TGTGCCAGCAGCTTGTACAGGAACAGGCACCAAGAGACCCAGTACTTC. The encoded protein is CASSLYRNRHQETQYF. The whole variable domain, remainder taken from reference TRBV11-1 and TRBJ2-5, is EAEVAQSPRYKITEKSQAVAFWCDPISGHATLYWYRQILGQGPELLVQFQDESVVDDSQLPKDRFSAERLKGVDSTLKIQPAELGDSAMYLCASSLYRNRHQETQYFGPGTRLLVL.

This chain links TRBV28 with TRBJ1-2; D may be TRBD1 (5 bases). Germline lookup yields CDR1 MDHEN and CDR2 SYDVKM. V lost 5 bases and J 3 bases, leaving 10 bases between the germline ends. The CDR3 is 13 residues long. CDR3 loop: CASSHDSYYGYTF. CDR3 in DNA: TGTGCCAGCAGTCACGACAGTTACTATGGCTACACCTTC.

The chain carries TRBV6-5 and TRBJ2-3, with D possibly being TRBD1 or TRBD2 (5 bases each). The CDR3 runs to 13 residues. V shed 0 bases and J shed 10 bases, with 11 bases lying between them. Germline CDR1 reads MNHEY; CDR2 reads SVGAGI. The CDR3 sequence is CASSYSRRDAQYF. Here the CDR3 DNA reads TGTGCCAGCAGTTACTCTCGCAGGGACGCGCAGTATTTT.

This clone was seen a handful of times. The V gene is TRBV15, the J gene TRBJ2-3; D is ambiguous. Germline V gene lookup returns CDR1 LNHNV and CDR2 YYDKDF (reference sequence). Trimming took 11 bases from V and 6 from J, leaving 18 bases between them. The CDR3 runs 13 residues. The CDR3 spells CAASIGGTDTQYF. In DNA, the CDR3 is TGTGCCGCCTCAATCGGCGGTACCGATACGCAGTATTTT.

This clone turned up a few times. V gene TRBV2 combines with J gene TRBJ2-6, with D maybe TRBD1 (5 bases). Trimming removed 8 bases from V and 1 base from J, with 6 bases in between. The CDR3 is 13 amino acids. CDR1 and CDR2 (germline): SNHLY, FYNNEI. CDR3 amino acids: CASQGSGANVLTF. The CDR3 nucleotides read TGTGCCAGCCAGGGTTCTGGGGCCAACGTCCTGACTTTC.

This clone was seen more than once but under ten times. The chain combines TRBV2 with TRBJ2-2; 8 nucleotides match TRBD2. CDR3 length: 18 residues. The germline V gene encodes CDR1 SNHLY and CDR2 FYNNEI. V trimming: 3 bases; J trimming: 9 bases; junction bases outside the gene matches: 18. The CDR3 DNA sequence: TGTGCCAGCAGTGATTTCGCTAGCGGGCGATTATTGGTTTGGGAGCTGTTTTTT. As protein: CASSDFASGRLLVWELFF.